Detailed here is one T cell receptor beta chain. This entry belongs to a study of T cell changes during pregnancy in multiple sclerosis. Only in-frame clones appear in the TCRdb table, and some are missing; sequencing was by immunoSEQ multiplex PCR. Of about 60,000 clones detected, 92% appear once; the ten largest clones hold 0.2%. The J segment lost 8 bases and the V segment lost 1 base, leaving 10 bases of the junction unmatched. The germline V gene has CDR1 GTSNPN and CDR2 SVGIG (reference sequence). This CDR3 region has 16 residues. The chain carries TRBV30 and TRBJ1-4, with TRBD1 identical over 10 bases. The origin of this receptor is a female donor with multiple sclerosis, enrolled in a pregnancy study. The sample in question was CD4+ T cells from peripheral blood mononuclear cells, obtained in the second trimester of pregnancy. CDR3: CAWSASTGGEGEKLFF. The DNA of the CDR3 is TGTGCCTGGAGTGCATCGACAGGGGGCGAGGGCGAAAAACTGTTTTTT.